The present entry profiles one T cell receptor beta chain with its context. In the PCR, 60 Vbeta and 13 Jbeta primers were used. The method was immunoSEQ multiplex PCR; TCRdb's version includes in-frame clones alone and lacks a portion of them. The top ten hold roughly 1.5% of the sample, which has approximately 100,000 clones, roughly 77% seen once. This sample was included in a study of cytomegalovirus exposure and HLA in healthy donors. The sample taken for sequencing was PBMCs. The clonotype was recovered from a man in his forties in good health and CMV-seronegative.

The DNA of the CDR3 is TGTGCCATCAGTGAGTCAGTCCTAGCAACTAATGAAAAACTGTTTTTT. Protein product: CAISESVLATNEKLFF. The chain links TRBV10-3 to TRBJ1-4; no firm D call. The ends were cut back, 0 bases at V and 0 bases at J, with 8 bases in the middle. Germline CDR1 and CDR2: ENHRY and SYGVKD. This CDR3 region has 16 residues.